This record looks at one T cell receptor (beta chain) sequence and its context. Its specificity is not known. The data stem from a study of T cells in localized non-small cell lung cancer. The method was immunoSEQ multiplex PCR; TCRdb's version includes in-frame clones alone and lacks a portion of them. The sample holds 2,300 or so clones; around 40% are singletons and the top ten take more than 20%. General study points: Prolonged overall survival went with higher T cell density in the blood. Adjacent lung was found to contain a median approximately 52 of the top 100 tumor clones. Heterogeneity stays possible, as sequencing covered only one tumor region.

V was clipped by 4 bases and J by 14 bases, with 26 bases between them. The CDR3 extends over 14 amino acids. CDR1 and CDR2 (germline): GTSNPN, SVGIG (reference sequence). V and J are TRBV30 and TRBJ2-5; D could derive from TRBD1 or TRBD2 (6 bases each). Sample: normal lung tissue next to the tumor, taken before any cancer treatment. This sequence originates from a male donor aged 60 or over with stage I lung adenocarcinoma. The CDR3 spells CAWTWGQGGPIAYF. CDR3 nucleotides: TGTGCCTGGACGTGGGGACAAGGGGGGCCGATCGCCTACTTC.